A single sample is the source of the 26 T cell receptor beta chains below, sequenced in a study of response to subunit inactivated influenza vaccine. Via MiXCR, TCRdb re-called the RT-PCR reads, giving one row per CDR3 protein. This table holds hundreds of thousands of distinct CDR3 sequences, 14% found once. The sequenced sample was PBMCs from blood, obtained roughly 15 days before vaccination. These receptors originate from a man between 45 and 60 years old who received an inactivated influenza vaccine.

A few counts support this clonotype. The chain combines TRBV20-1 with TRBJ2-5; D possibly uses TRBD1 or TRBD2 (5 bases each). The V and J ends lost 7 bases and 2 bases respectively, with 14 bases between them. CDR1 is DFQATT and CDR2 is SNEGSKA in the germline V gene (reference sequence). The CDR3 is made up of 13 amino acids. In nucleotides, the CDR3 is TGCAGTGTTAGGCGTTGGGGGCAAGAGACCCAGTACTTC. This encodes CSVRRWGQETQYF.

The chain carries TRBV28 and TRBJ2-1; D may be TRBD1 (6 bases). The CDR3 contains 15 residues. Germline loops: CDR1 MDHEN, CDR2 SYDVKM. V was trimmed by 6 bases and J by 5 bases, leaving 17 bases between them. The CDR3 DNA follows: TGTGCCAGCAGCCTCACAATAGGACAGAACAATGAGCAGTTCTTC. It is translated as CASSLTIGQNNEQFF.

This sequence joins TRBV5-1 and TRBJ1-6; D unresolved. This CDR3 has 15 residues. Germline-derived CDR1 and CDR2 are SGHRS and YFSETQ. V lost 0 bases to trimming and J lost 6 bases, with 10 bases between them. CDR3 residues: CASSLGGSSNSPLHF. The CDR3 DNA sequence: TGCGCCAGCAGCTTGGGTGGTTCTAGTAATTCACCCCTCCACTTT.

The chain couples TRBV12-3 or TRBV12-4 to TRBJ2-3; unclear D gene. V dropped 7 bases and J dropped 8 bases, with 19 bases sitting between them. The CDR3 has 14 residues. CDR3 nucleotide sequence: TGTGCCAGCATAGTAAGCTCCTCGTCAGCTACGCAGTATTTT. It is translated as CASIVSSSSATQYF.

This clonotype was detected only a few times. The chain links TRBV6-2 or TRBV6-3 to TRBJ1-2; 8 positions agree with TRBD1. Trimming took 10 bases from V and 5 from J; bases not matched to a gene: 9. The CDR3 runs to 13 residues. Germline values: CDR1 MNHEY, CDR2 SVGEGT. The CDR3 spells CATCQGAGYGYTF. The CDR3 DNA reads as TGTGCCACCTGCCAGGGGGCCGGGTATGGCTACACCTTC.

The chain joins TRBV20-1 to TRBJ2-7; 11 bases align to TRBD2. The CDR3 loop spans 13 amino acids. CDR1 is DFQATT, CDR2 SNEGSKA, per germline (reference sequence). V shed 5 bases, J shed 1 base, and the junction held 1 base outside the gene matches. CDR3 loop: CSALAGGSYEQYF. In DNA, the CDR3 is TGCAGTGCTTTAGCGGGGGGGTCCTACGAGCAGTACTTC.

This clonotype was observed at least ten times. The chain couples TRBV24-1 to TRBJ2-1; D remains ambiguous. CDR1 is KGHDR and CDR2 is SFDVKD in the germline V gene. The CDR3 consists of 13 residues. Trimming left V 5 bases short and J 4 bases short, with 8 bases between. The CDR3 DNA sequence: TGTGCCACCAGTGGAATAGGTTACAATGAGCAGTTCTTC. Its translation is CATSGIGYNEQFF.

This clonotype was detected a few times. The chain joins TRBV20-1 to TRBJ2-1; 9 nucleotides agree with TRBD2. The CDR3 is made up of 15 amino acids. V lost 1 base to trimming and J lost 7 bases; unmatched junction nucleotides: 8. Germline-derived CDR1 and CDR2 are DFQATT and SNEGSKA (reference sequence). The CDR3 DNA reads as TGCAGTGCTAGAGGGATAGCGGGAGCTGGGAATGAGCAGTTCTTC. This gives the protein CSARGIAGAGNEQFF.

This clonotype was counted a few times. CDR3 in amino acids: CASSLYIGEGRLAGDSDNEQFF. DNA for the CDR3: TGTGCCAGCAGTTTATACATAGGAGAGGGAAGACTAGCGGGAGATAGCGACAATGAGCAGTTCTTC. The chain couples TRBV28 to TRBJ2-1, with 12 bases lining up with TRBD2. Trimming cost V 1 base and J 5 bases; bases outside gene matches: 21. This CDR3 region has 22 residues. From germline, CDR1 is MDHEN and CDR2 SYDVKM. Variable domain in full (rest from reference TRBV28 and TRBJ2-1): DVKVTQSSRYLVKRTGEKVFLECVQDMDHENMFWYRQDPGLGLRLIYFSYDVKMKEKGDIPEGYSVSREKKERFSLILESASTNQTSMYLCASSLYIGEGRLAGDSDNEQFFGPGTRLTVL.

The chain couples TRBV11-3 to TRBJ2-2, with D possibly called TRBD1 or TRBD2 (5 bases each). With 6 bases removed from V and 7 bases from J, the gap between germline ends came to 24 bases. The CDR3 covers 17 residues. In germline, CDR1 is SGHNT, CDR2 YENEEA. CDR3 region: CASSLDASYKGSGELFF. CDR3 coding DNA: TGTGCCAGCAGTCTCGACGCGTCCTATAAGGGGAGCGGGGAGCTGTTTTTT.

A few counts support this clonotype. The rearrangement links TRBV11-2 to TRBJ2-4; 12 positions agree with TRBD2. In germline, CDR1 is SGHAT, CDR2 FQNNGV. This CDR3 contains 18 residues. J lost 0 bases, V lost 6 bases, and 9 bases had no gene match. The CDR3 nucleotides read TGTGCCAGCAGGGCGGGACTAGCGGGCGAACTAGCCAAAAACATTCAGTACTTC. Protein product: CASRAGLAGELAKNIQYF.

V and J are TRBV20-1 and TRBJ2-3, with a possible D match to TRBD1 (5 bases). The CDR3 consists of 11 residues. V shed 7 bases and J shed 7 bases, with 12 bases lying between them. CDR1 and CDR2 from the germline V gene are DFQATT and SNEGSKA (reference sequence). This CDR3 is CSGQGENTQYF. CDR3 in DNA: TGCAGTGGCCAGGGTGAGAATACGCAGTATTTT.

This clonotype was picked up many times. V and J are TRBV29-1 and TRBJ2-7; a weak D match, TRBD1 (6 bases). V was trimmed by 7 bases and J by 4 bases, leaving 14 bases between them. There are 12 residues in the CDR3. CDR1 is SQVTM, CDR2 ANQGSEA, per germline. The CDR3 DNA reads TGCAGCGCAACAACAGGGTCGTACGAGCAGTACTTC. Protein: CSATTGSYEQYF.

This chain joins TRBV20-1 and TRBJ1-4; D perhaps matches TRBD1 (6 bases). The germline V and J ends were trimmed by 1 base and 7 bases, with 13 bases remaining between them. From germline, CDR1 is DFQATT and CDR2 SNEGSKA (reference sequence). The CDR3 extends over 14 amino acids. The CDR3 reads CSARVTGRGEKLFF. CDR3 sequence (DNA): TGCAGTGCTAGAGTTACAGGGAGGGGTGAAAAACTGTTTTTT.

This clonotype was picked up a small number of times. The J gene is TRBJ1-2, the V gene TRBV12-3 or TRBV12-4; D remains ambiguous. The CDR3 spans 14 residues. Trimming cost V 0 bases and J 2 bases, with 7 bases left between them. CDR3 in amino acids: CASSLAGINYGYTF. The DNA for the CDR3 is TGTGCCAGCAGTTTAGCAGGGATCAACTATGGCTACACCTTC.

This clonotype occurred a few times. This chain joins TRBV28 and TRBJ1-2, with a possible D match to TRBD1 (5 bases). Germline CDR1 is MDHEN and CDR2 is SYDVKM. V gave up 5 bases and J gave up 2 bases, with 12 bases separating them. This CDR3 region has 14 residues. This chain's CDR3 is CASSQPRGNYGYTF. The CDR3 DNA is TGTGCCAGCAGTCAACCCCGGGGGAACTATGGCTACACCTTC.

The CDR3 DNA follows: TGTGCCAGCAGCGTAGGCCAGGGAGGGGATTATGAGCAGTTCTTC. Encoded protein: CASSVGQGGDYEQFF. The chain joins TRBV9 to TRBJ2-1, with 7 bases that match TRBD2. V dropped 0 bases and J dropped 8; count of bases not matched to a gene: 8. Germline CDR1 SGDLS, CDR2 YYNGEE. This CDR3 contains 15 residues.

This clonotype appeared many times. This rearrangement joins TRBV7-9 to TRBJ2-1; TRBD1 matches at 10 bases. The germline V gene has CDR1 SEHNR and CDR2 FQNEAQ (reference sequence). The CDR3 runs 17 residues. The V gene end was trimmed by 5 bases and the J gene end by 5 bases; junction bases not matched to a gene: 12. The CDR3 DNA sequence: TGTGCCAGCAGCCCTAGGGACAGGGGTCGCAGGAACAATGAGCAGTTCTTC. It specifies CASSPRDRGRRNNEQFF. Combining the CDR3 with reference TRBV7-9 and TRBJ2-1 gives the whole variable domain DTGVSQNPRHKITKRGQNVTFRCDPISEHNRLYWYRQTLGQGPEFLTYFQNEAQLEKSRLLSDRFSAERPKGSFSTLEIQRTEQGDSAMYLCASSPRDRGRRNNEQFFGPGTRLTVL.

The rearrangement links TRBV6-5 to TRBJ2-7, with D perhaps matching TRBD1 (5 bases). CDR1 is MNHEY, CDR2 SVGAGI, per germline. CDR3 length: 12 residues. V was pared by 5 bases and J by 6 bases, with 11 bases between. The CDR3 DNA is TGTGCCAGCAGTCCTCAGGGTAGCGAGCAGTACTTC. Translation: CASSPQGSEQYF.

The gene calls are TRBV29-1 and TRBJ2-5; 12 bases are a match to TRBD2. CDR3 length: 17 amino acids. From germline, CDR1 is SQVTM and CDR2 ANQGSEA. Trimming cost V 5 bases and J 2 bases; bases outside gene matches: 12. The CDR3 coding sequence is TGCAGCGTTCGAGGGCTAGCGGGGGGGCGTACTCAAGAGACCCAGTACTTC. This sequence encodes CSVRGLAGGRTQETQYF.

This chain uses TRBV5-1 with TRBJ2-2; D gene ambiguous. V was cut by 0 bases and J by 6 bases, with 6 bases left in between. Per germline, CDR1 SGHRS and CDR2 YFSETQ. CDR3 length: 13 amino acids. CDR3 bases: TGCGCCAGCAGCTTGGGGAATCCCGGGGAGCTGTTTTTT. Translated: CASSLGNPGELFF.

This clonotype was found a few times. This sequence joins TRBV7-2 and TRBJ2-1; no clear D gene. V was trimmed by 4 bases and J by 10 bases, leaving 14 bases between them. The CDR3 consists of 13 residues. Germline loops: CDR1 SGHTA, CDR2 FQGNSA. The chain's CDR3 is CASSYPLVREQFF. In nucleotides, the CDR3 is TGTGCCAGCAGCTACCCCTTGGTCCGCGAGCAGTTCTTC.

This clonotype has only a few counts. The J gene is TRBJ2-1, the V gene TRBV12-3 or TRBV12-4; 7 bases fit TRBD2. The V gene end was trimmed by 1 base and the J gene end by 6 bases; junction bases not matched to a gene: 9. This CDR3 region has 16 residues. The CDR3 nucleotides read TGTGCCAGCAGTTTAGGGGGGGGTCTCGGAGTCAATGAGCAGTTCTTC. It translates to CASSLGGGLGVNEQFF.

V is TRBV4-1 and J is TRBJ2-1; 11 bases match TRBD1. In germline, CDR1 is MGHRA, CDR2 YSYEKL. J gave up 7 bases and V 6 bases, and 8 bases lay outside the gene matches. The CDR3 length is 15 residues. CDR3 loop: CASRGLDRGRNEQFF. The CDR3 DNA is TGCGCCAGCAGGGGGCTGGACAGGGGGCGAAATGAGCAGTTCTTC.

This chain uses TRBV7-2 with TRBJ1-2, with D tentatively TRBD1 (6 bases). V was pared by 5 bases and J by 12 bases, with 13 bases between. Germline CDR1 and CDR2: SGHTA and FQGNSA. CDR3 length: 11 residues. The CDR3 is CASSTRQEHTF. As DNA, the CDR3 is TGTGCCAGCAGCACTAGACAGGAACACACCTTC.

This rearrangement joins TRBV20-1 to TRBJ2-7; D is possibly TRBD1 (6 bases). The length of the CDR3 is 12 residues. Between the trimmed V and J ends, which lost 2 bases and 3 bases, there was a span of 8 bases. Germline V CDR1 and CDR2: DFQATT, SNEGSKA (reference sequence). The CDR3, as DNA: TGCAGTGCTAGACACAGGGTCTACGAGCAGTACTTC. This translates into CSARHRVYEQYF.